This passage covers 10 T cell receptor beta chains from one sample sequenced in a study of CD8 T cells in ankylosing spondylitis (dated by TCRdb to about 2017). The library relied on 5' RACE. Sequencing used an Illumina HiSeq 2500. Using fastp at Q25 and MiXCR, TCRdb reprocessed the public reads and kept productive beta chains. Each CDR3 protein gets just one entry, which takes the most common genes and DNA from the rows behind it. The sample records more than 300,000 distinct CDR3 sequences, around a tenth of which are singletons. The ten largest clones add up to around 10% of the sample. Sequences were obtained from blood, either unsorted or a sorted T cell fraction (not recorded which). Source of these receptors: a female donor with ankylosing spondylitis or in good health (not recorded which).

This clonotype was detected many times. The rearrangement joins TRBV20-1 to TRBJ1-2, with a possible D match to TRBD1 (5 bases). Germline CDR1 is DFQATT and CDR2 is SNEGSKA (reference sequence). V gave up 1 base and J gave up 2 bases, with 14 bases separating them. This CDR3 spans 15 amino acids. The CDR3 DNA sequence: TGCAGTGCTAGAGGGGAAAAGGGGCGGAACTATGGCTACACCTTC. Amino acids: CSARGEKGRNYGYTF.

This clonotype came up many times. V is TRBV29-1 and J is TRBJ2-3; a possible D gene is TRBD2 (5 bases). Between the trimmed V and J ends, which lost 7 bases and 1 base, there was a span of 9 bases. This CDR3 has 12 residues. Germline-derived CDR1 and CDR2 are SQVTM and ANQGSEA. In nucleotides, the CDR3 is TGCAGCGCCACCGGGGGCACAGATACGCAGTATTTT. Translated, it gives CSATGGTDTQYF.

This clonotype has ten or more counts. V usage is TRBV18 and J usage is TRBJ1-1; D unresolved. The CDR3 runs to 13 residues. The V end lost 2 bases, the J end lost 5 bases, and 9 bases lay between the germline ends. Germline-derived CDR1 and CDR2 are KGHSH and LQKENI. This chain's CDR3 is CASSPSPETEAFF. CDR3 nucleotide sequence: TGTGCCAGCTCACCAAGTCCTGAAACTGAAGCTTTCTTT.

This clonotype was recorded at least ten times. The genes are TRBV7-2 and TRBJ1-3; D is uncertain. Germline CDR1 and CDR2: SGHTA and FQGNSA. V shed 1 base and J shed 5 bases, with 3 bases lying between them. The CDR3 contains 12 residues. The CDR3 sequence is CASSLVRNTIYF. As DNA, the CDR3 is TGTGCCAGCAGCTTAGTCCGAAACACCATATATTTT.

This clonotype was seen a single time. Being one base from a much bigger clone, this may be a read error. This chain joins TRBV20-1 and TRBJ2-7, with 9 bases matching TRBD1. Germline V gives CDR1 DFQATT, CDR2 SNEGSKA (reference sequence). There are 14 residues in the CDR3. Unmatched junction bases numbered 8, after V lost 6 bases and J lost 2 bases. CDR3: CSANRDRETYEQYF. The DNA of the CDR3 is TGCAGTGCGAACCGGGACAGGGAGACCTACGAGCAGTACTTC.

The rearrangement uses TRBV25-1 and TRBJ2-7; 8 bases map to TRBD1. CDR1 is MGHDK and CDR2 is SYGVNS in the germline V gene. The length of the CDR3 is 17 residues. The ends lost 4 bases at V and 0 bases at J; junction bases unmatched: 11. This CDR3 reads CASSGPFRDRNSYEQYF. The CDR3 DNA sequence: TGTGCCAGCAGTGGCCCCTTCCGGGACAGGAACTCCTACGAGCAGTACTTC.

This clonotype has a count of ten or more. The chain carries TRBV29-1 and TRBJ2-7; TRBD2 matches at 10 bases. Germline assignment: CDR1 SQVTM and CDR2 ANQGSEA. The CDR3 sequence is 13 residues long. After removal of 6 bases from V and 0 bases from J, the junction contained 2 bases not matched to a gene. The DNA of the CDR3 is TGCAGCGTCTTAGCGGGGGGCTCCTACGAGCAGTACTTC. Residues: CSVLAGGSYEQYF.

This clonotype was counted only a few times. This sequence joins TRBV20-1 and TRBJ2-6, with D unclear. The ends were cut back, 1 base at V and 4 bases at J, with 8 bases in the middle. The CDR3 spans 14 residues. The V gene's germline CDR1 is DFQATT and CDR2 SNEGSKA (reference sequence). The CDR3 loop reads CSARGWSGANVLTF. The CDR3 DNA reads as TGCAGTGCTAGAGGCTGGTCCGGGGCCAACGTCCTGACTTTC.

Ten or more counts support this clonotype. V gene TRBV29-1 combines with J gene TRBJ2-1; D is unclear. The CDR3 has 11 amino acids. V lost 4 bases and J 3 bases, leaving 4 bases between the germline ends. From germline, CDR1 is SQVTM and CDR2 ANQGSEA. Here the CDR3 reads CSVGLYNEQFF. In DNA form, the CDR3 reads TGCAGCGTTGGACTCTACAATGAGCAGTTCTTC.

This clonotype was found many times. The V and J genes are TRBV28 and TRBJ1-5; D gene uncertain. From germline, CDR1 is MDHEN and CDR2 SYDVKM. This CDR3 is built from 14 residues. V lost 3 bases and J 8 bases, leaving 14 bases between the germline ends. In nucleotides, the CDR3 is TGTGCCAGCAGTTTGACCGGGGTTAATAAGCCCCAGCATTTT. This sequence encodes CASSLTGVNKPQHF.